A single sample gave rise to the 16 T cell receptor beta chains below, sequenced in a study of shared clonotypes between healthy human individuals. TCRdb's table, derived via immunoSEQ multiplex PCR, lists solely in-frame clones and lacks some. This table has 2 million to 3 million clones, 90% to 95% appearing once. The sequenced material came from naive CD4+ T cells from PBMCs. Noted subset: CD45RA+ positively selected. All receptors come from a man aged 18 to 30 in good health. Some clones in this sample may be carry-over from other donors' samples.

The J gene is TRBJ2-1, the V gene TRBV5-1, with TRBD2 identical over 9 bases. The germline gives CDR1 SGHRS, CDR2 YFSETQ. J lost 5 bases, V lost 0 bases, and 6 bases had no gene match. This CDR3 is 16 amino acids long. The CDR3 DNA follows: TGCGCCAGCAGCTTGGCCCCCGCGGGAGGGCACAATGAGCAGTTCTTC. It translates to CASSLAPAGGHNEQFF. The full variable domain, completed using reference TRBV5-1 and TRBJ2-1, is KAGVTQTPRYLIKTRGQQVTLSCSPISGHRSVSWYQQTPGQGLQFLFEYFSETQRNKGNFPGRFSGRQFSNSRSEMNVSTLELGDSALYLCASSLAPAGGHNEQFFGPGTRLTVL.

J is TRBJ1-1 and V is TRBV29-1, with 8 nucleotides matching TRBD1. CDR3 length: 13 residues. J gave up 5 bases and V 6 bases, and 8 bases lay outside the gene matches. Per germline, CDR1 SQVTM and CDR2 ANQGSEA. This chain's CDR3 is CSVAGQGDTEAFF. For the CDR3, the DNA is TGCAGCGTAGCCGGACAGGGCGATACTGAAGCTTTCTTT. Full variable domain (rest looked up from reference TRBV29-1 and TRBJ1-1): SAVISQKPSRDICQRGTSLTIQCQVDSQVTMMFWYRQQPGQSLTLIATANQGSEATYESGFVIDKFPISRPNLTFSTLTVSNMSPEDSSIYLCSVAGQGDTEAFFGQGTRLTVV.

The rearrangement joins TRBV7-9 to TRBJ2-7, with 9 positions matching TRBD2. The ends lost 5 bases at V and 7 bases at J; junction bases unmatched: 6. Germline V CDR1 and CDR2: SEHNR, FQNEAQ (reference sequence). The CDR3 covers 13 residues. CDR3 sequence reads: CASSMTSGAEQYF. CDR3 coding DNA: TGTGCCAGCAGCATGACTAGCGGAGCAGAGCAGTACTTC.

The J gene is TRBJ2-1, the V gene TRBV25-1; 9 bases fit TRBD1. The CDR3 is 17 residues long. V gave up 1 base and J gave up 4 bases; unmatched junction bases: 8. In germline, CDR1 is MGHDK, CDR2 SYGVNS. CDR3 in amino acids: CASSESGGDRAYNEQFF. CDR3 bases: TGTGCCAGCAGTGAATCCGGCGGGGACAGGGCTTACAATGAGCAGTTCTTC.

This clone was picked up one time. The CDR3 spells CASSSGTQAKNIQYF. The CDR3 coding sequence is TGTGCCAGCAGCTCAGGGACACAAGCCAAAAACATTCAGTACTTC. The chain joins TRBV7-3 to TRBJ2-4, with D possibly TRBD1 on 6 matching bases. This CDR3 region has 15 residues. Trimming shortened V by 4 bases and J by 0 bases, and 10 bases separated the two germline ends. The germline V gene encodes CDR1 SGHTA and CDR2 FQGTGA.

V usage is TRBV10-3 and J usage is TRBJ1-6, with no clear D. The CDR3 covers 14 residues. Between the trimmed V and J ends, which lost 10 bases and 7 bases, there was a span of 17 bases. Germline CDR1 reads ENHRY; CDR2 reads SYGVKD. The CDR3: CATLDPGRNSPLHF. The CDR3 region has the DNA TGTGCCACCCTGGACCCCGGAAGGAATTCACCCCTCCACTTT.

The rearrangement links TRBV2 to TRBJ2-7; TRBD1 is a possible D gene (6 bases). Germline V CDR1 and CDR2: SNHLY, FYNNEI. The CDR3 is made up of 14 amino acids. Trimming took off 5 bases at V and 1 base at J, with 12 bases between the two ends. This CDR3 reads CASSRDRTSYEQYF. CDR3 nucleotides: TGTGCCAGCAGTCGCGACAGGACGTCCTACGAGCAGTACTTC.

In regard to this clone: Other DNA sequences of this sample code for an identical CDR3. This chain joins TRBV9 and TRBJ2-1; D unresolved. Germline assignment: CDR1 SGDLS and CDR2 YYNGEE. Trimming took off 1 base at V and 0 bases at J, with 5 bases between the two ends. The CDR3 runs 14 residues. The CDR3 sequence: CASSVSSSYNEQFF. In nucleotides, the CDR3 is TGTGCCAGCAGCGTATCTAGCTCCTACAATGAGCAGTTCTTC.

This chain joins TRBV15 and TRBJ2-5, with 7 bases fitting TRBD1. Germline V lookup: CDR1 LNHNV, CDR2 YYDKDF (reference sequence). The CDR3 covers 16 residues. Trimming removed 0 bases from V and 1 base from J; junction bases left unmatched: 5. The DNA of the CDR3 is TGTGCCACCAGCAGAGATTTTGGGACAGTCCAAGAGACCCAGTACTTC. Its translation is CATSRDFGTVQETQYF.

The CDR3 DNA follows: TGTGCCAGCAGCCCTATGGGACAGGGGGCTGGAAACACCATATATTTT. Its translation is CASSPMGQGAGNTIYF. The chain carries TRBV7-2 and TRBJ1-3; 11 bases align to TRBD1. V was clipped by 5 bases and J by 2 bases; unmatched bases: 5. The CDR3 is made up of 16 amino acids. CDR1 SGHTA and CDR2 FQGNSA come from the germline V gene.

The chain joins TRBV7-2 to TRBJ1-1; 7 positions agree with TRBD1. CDR3 size: 16 residues. Germline V gives CDR1 SGHTA, CDR2 FQGNSA. Unmatched junction bases numbered 13, after V lost 5 bases and J lost 4 bases. The DNA for the CDR3 is TGTGCCAGCAGCCCACTCGGGGAGGGGGCCGTCACTGAAGCTTTCTTT. Amino acids: CASSPLGEGAVTEAFF.

This sequence joins TRBV6-6 and TRBJ1-6; 9 nucleotides align to TRBD1. V was pared by 6 bases and J by 7 bases, with 7 bases of the junction left unmatched. The CDR3 extends over 15 amino acids. Germline V gene lookup returns CDR1 MNHNY and CDR2 SVGAGI (reference sequence). In DNA, the CDR3 is TGTGCCAGCAGGTACCGGACAGGGGTGAATTCACCCCTCCACTTT. Its protein product is CASRYRTGVNSPLHF.

The gene calls are TRBV27 and TRBJ2-7; TRBD2 matches at 8 bases. Germline V gene lookup returns CDR1 MNHEY and CDR2 SMNVEV (reference sequence). The CDR3 is 15 residues long. V lost 4 bases and J lost 3; bases outside the gene matches: 8. The CDR3 loop is CASSSPSREGYEQYF. The CDR3 nucleotides are TGTGCCAGCAGTTCCCCCAGCCGGGAGGGCTACGAGCAGTACTTC.

V gene TRBV18 combines with J gene TRBJ2-4; D perhaps matches TRBD1 (6 bases). CDR1 is KGHSH, CDR2 LQKENI, per germline. The CDR3 contains 15 residues. The germline V and J ends were trimmed by 6 bases and 5 bases, with 17 bases remaining between them. CDR3: CASSQQGVSQNIQYF. The CDR3 DNA reads TGTGCCAGCTCTCAACAGGGTGTTAGCCAAAACATTCAGTACTTC.

This sequence joins TRBV5-4 and TRBJ2-7; the D gene could be TRBD1 or TRBD2 (5 bases each). V was pared by 4 bases and J by 4 bases, with 21 bases between. Germline-derived CDR1 and CDR2 are SGHNT and YYREEE (reference sequence). The CDR3 extends over 16 amino acids. The DNA for the CDR3 is TGTGCCAGCAGCCAAGAAGCGGATGGGGGTGGATACGAGCAGTACTTC. This sequence encodes CASSQEADGGGYEQYF.

The CDR3 DNA is TGTGCCAGCAGCTTAGGGTACAGGGGCCACGAGCAGTACTTC. Its protein is CASSLGYRGHEQYF. The chain uses TRBV7-2 and TRBJ2-7; 7 bases line up with TRBD1. Unmatched junction bases numbered 5, after V lost 1 base and J lost 5 bases. This CDR3 has 14 amino acids. Germline CDR1 reads SGHTA; CDR2 reads FQGNSA. The full variable domain, with the rest looked up from reference TRBV7-2 and TRBJ2-7, is GAGVSQSPSNKVTEKGKDVELRCDPISGHTALYWYRQSLGQGLEFLIYFQGNSAPDKSGLPSDRFSAERTGGSVSTLTIQRTQQEDSAVYLCASSLGYRGHEQYFGPGTRLTVT.